These 27 T cell receptor beta chains came from one sample sequenced in a study of shared clonotypes between healthy human individuals. The method was immunoSEQ multiplex PCR; TCRdb's version includes in-frame clones alone and lacks a portion of them. The sample carries approximately 100,000 clones, under 80% recorded once. The sequenced material came from memory CD8+ T cells sorted from blood. Regarding subset: CD45RO+ cells pooled with CCR7-negative TemRA cells. The receptor set was obtained from a man aged 25-40 years in good health.

This chain joins TRBV11-2 and TRBJ2-6; D possibly corresponds to TRBD2 (5 bases). Germline values: CDR1 SGHAT, CDR2 FQNNGV. The CDR3 is 16 residues long. Between the trimmed V and J ends, which lost 5 bases and 4 bases, there was a span of 15 bases. The CDR3 spells CASSHIRGTGANVLTF. DNA of the CDR3: TGTGCCAGCAGCCATATCCGGGGAACGGGGGCCAACGTCCTGACTTTC.

This clone occurred once. The V gene is TRBV9, the J gene TRBJ2-7; D might be TRBD2 (6 bases). Germline V gene data show CDR1 as SGDLS and CDR2 as YYNGEE. The V end was cut by 4 bases, the J end by 2 bases, with 16 bases between. CDR3 length equals 15 residues. The CDR3 nucleotides read TGTGCCAGCAGCCCAACAGCGGGTCCAGCCTACGAGCAGTACTTC. Translated, it gives CASSPTAGPAYEQYF.

The chain is built from TRBV7-8 and TRBJ2-1, with D possibly being TRBD2 (5 bases). This CDR3 spans 15 amino acids. Trimming cost V 3 bases and J 1 base, with 10 bases left between them. Germline V gives CDR1 SGHVS, CDR2 FQNEAQ. Here the CDR3 DNA reads TGTGCCAGCAGCTTTAAACGGGATTCCTACAATGAGCAGTTCTTC. As protein: CASSFKRDSYNEQFF.

This CDR3 reads CASSELAGGPQETQYF. CDR3 DNA sequence: TGTGCCAGCAGTGAACTAGCGGGAGGACCACAAGAGACCCAGTACTTC. The chain uses TRBV6-1 and TRBJ2-5; TRBD2 aligns across 11 bases. V shed 2 bases, J shed 2 bases, and the junction held 4 bases outside the gene matches. This CDR3 is built from 16 residues. Germline V gene data show CDR1 as MNHNS and CDR2 as SASEGT.

This clone was seen once. CDR3 DNA: TGTGCCAGCAGCCGAACAGGGGGCTTTATATACGAGCAGTACTTC. This gives the protein CASSRTGGFIYEQYF. The genes are TRBV5-6 and TRBJ2-7, with 9 bases aligning to TRBD1. The CDR3 consists of 15 residues. The V gene's germline CDR1 is SGHDT and CDR2 YYEEEE. Trimming at V came to 4 bases and at J to 4 bases, leaving 9 bases not matched to a gene.

The rearrangement links TRBV7-6 to TRBJ2-1, with unresolved D. The CDR3 runs 15 residues. Trimming took off 3 bases at V and 3 bases at J, with 12 bases between the two ends. Germline V CDR1 and CDR2: SGHVS, FNYEAQ. The chain's CDR3 is CASSFSMDVYNEQFF. The CDR3 DNA reads as TGTGCCAGCAGCTTTTCGATGGATGTCTACAATGAGCAGTTCTTC.

This clone was observed a handful of times. V is TRBV7-2 and J is TRBJ1-2; TRBD1 is a possible D gene (5 bases). V dropped 1 base and J dropped 4 bases, with 10 bases sitting between them. This CDR3 is built from 14 residues. Germline-derived CDR1 and CDR2 are SGHTA and FQGNSA. The CDR3 region is CASSLVSGTYGYTF. The CDR3 DNA sequence: TGTGCCAGCAGCTTAGTAAGCGGGACCTATGGCTACACCTTC.

The gene calls are TRBV5-1 and TRBJ2-1; perhaps TRBD1 as D (6 bases). The CDR3 is 16 residues long. CDR1 and CDR2 from the germline V gene are SGHRS and YFSETQ. Trimming removed 0 bases at V and 0 bases at J, with 10 bases between. CDR3 residues: CASSLDLQGSYNEQFF. The DNA of the CDR3 is TGCGCCAGCAGCTTGGACCTACAGGGCTCCTACAATGAGCAGTTCTTC.

The chain joins TRBV6-5 to TRBJ2-7; TRBD1 or TRBD2 may be the D gene (5 bases each). CDR1 is MNHEY, CDR2 SVGAGI, per germline. CDR3 size: 15 residues. Trimming stripped 7 bases from V and 5 bases from J, with 21 bases between. In DNA, the CDR3 is TGTGCCAGCAAAATCCGGGACGTAGGCGTTCACGAGCAGTACTTC. Its translation is CASKIRDVGVHEQYF.

The sample holds many counts of this clone. CDR3 in DNA: TGTGCCAGCAGCTTAGCTGGCGTAGACTACGAGCAGTACTTC. Protein sequence: CASSLAGVDYEQYF. The chain joins TRBV7-9 to TRBJ2-7; D is ambiguous. CDR1 SEHNR and CDR2 FQNEAQ come from the germline V gene (reference sequence). CDR3 length: 14 residues. Trimming left V 0 bases short and J 3 bases short, with 9 bases between.

The chain carries TRBV6-1 and TRBJ1-5; D gene uncertain. The V gene lost 8 bases and the J gene lost 4 bases, with 12 bases spanning the gap. CDR1 and CDR2 (germline): MNHNS, SASEGT. The CDR3 loop spans 13 amino acids. CDR3: CASQTYGNQPQHF. The CDR3 region has the DNA TGTGCCAGCCAGACATATGGGAATCAGCCCCAGCATTTT.

This chain links TRBV7-9 with TRBJ2-3, with 9 bases fitting TRBD2. Germline V lookup: CDR1 SEHNR, CDR2 FQNEAQ (reference sequence). CDR3 length: 18 amino acids. Trimming at V came to 5 bases and at J to 8 bases, leaving 20 bases not matched to a gene. CDR3 sequence: CASSQPRSSGSPWGTQYF. The DNA for the CDR3 is TGTGCCAGCAGCCAACCACGGAGTAGCGGGAGTCCGTGGGGTACGCAGTATTTT.

This rearrangement joins TRBV29-1 to TRBJ1-2; no reliable D call. Deletions cut 5 bases from V and 6 bases from J, with 10 bases between. The CDR3 has 11 amino acids. Germline V CDR1 and CDR2: SQVTM, ANQGSEA. CDR3 region: CSVRVWDGYTF. The CDR3, as DNA: TGCAGCGTTCGGGTTTGGGATGGCTACACCTTC.

V gene TRBV19 combines with J gene TRBJ1-1; perhaps TRBD1 as D (5 bases). CDR1 and CDR2 from the germline V gene are LNHDA and SQIVND (reference sequence). The CDR3 totals 15 residues. V lost 3 bases, J lost 0 bases, and 11 bases lay in between. The DNA of the CDR3 is TGTGCCAGTAGTATTAATTGGGGGATGAACACTGAAGCTTTCTTT. Translating gives CASSINWGMNTEAFF.

This clone was picked up one time. The rearrangement joins TRBV9 to TRBJ2-7, with 10 bases fitting TRBD1. Germline values: CDR1 SGDLS, CDR2 YYNGEE. This CDR3 spans 15 amino acids. V trimming: 0 bases; J trimming: 4 bases; junction bases outside the gene matches: 4. The DNA of the CDR3 is TGTGCCAGCAGCGTAGGGATGGGACAGGGGTACGAGCAGTACTTC. It is translated as CASSVGMGQGYEQYF.

The chain uses TRBV7-6 and TRBJ2-7; either TRBD1 or TRBD2 may fit D (6 bases each). Germline CDR1 SGHVS, CDR2 FNYEAQ. The CDR3 sequence is 13 residues long. With 0 bases removed from V and 6 bases from J, the gap between germline ends came to 9 bases. CDR3 sequence: CASSLAGGGEQYF. The DNA of the CDR3 is TGTGCCAGCAGCTTAGCCGGGGGCGGCGAGCAGTACTTC.

Note on this clone: This sample includes further DNA sequences coding for the same CDR3. V usage is TRBV6-1 and J usage is TRBJ2-3; 13 bases fit TRBD2. Germline CDR1 is MNHNS and CDR2 is SASEGT. CDR3 size: 14 residues. V shed 8 bases and J 6 bases; nucleotides not matched to a gene: 5. The CDR3 coding sequence is TGTGCCAGCTCCGGACTAGCGGGAGCTGATACGCAGTATTTT. This translates into CASSGLAGADTQYF.

This clone showed up just a few times. The chain combines TRBV28 with TRBJ2-6; D unclear. Trimming took off 5 bases at V and 0 bases at J, with 11 bases between the two ends. Germline V gene lookup returns CDR1 MDHEN and CDR2 SYDVKM. This CDR3 spans 16 amino acids. CDR3 bases: TGTGCCAGCAGTCCTTTGATGGACTCTGGGGCCAACGTCCTGACTTTC. Translating it yields CASSPLMDSGANVLTF.

This clone has more than one count but fewer than ten. Other nucleotide sequences in the sample specify the same CDR3. The chain is built from TRBV10-3 and TRBJ2-5; D may be TRBD2 (6 bases). With 2 bases removed from V and 2 bases from J, the gap between germline ends came to 9 bases. This CDR3 comprises 14 residues. CDR1 and CDR2 (germline): ENHRY, SYGVKD. CDR3 sequence: CAISEGGEQETQYF. CDR3 DNA: TGTGCCATCAGTGAGGGCGGGGAGCAAGAGACCCAGTACTTC.

This chain connects TRBV5-6 to TRBJ2-7; D gene unclear. Trimming shortened V by 4 bases and J by 3 bases, and 17 bases separated the two germline ends. The CDR3 spans 15 residues. Germline loops: CDR1 SGHDT, CDR2 YYEEEE. CDR3 in DNA: TGTGCCAGCAGCCCCAGACTGCCCTGGGTCTACGAGCAGTACTTC. Translating it yields CASSPRLPWVYEQYF.

A few counts support this clone. The rearrangement uses TRBV5-1 and TRBJ2-3; 11 bases are shared with TRBD2. The germline V gene has CDR1 SGHRS and CDR2 YFSETQ. The length of the CDR3 is 19 residues. The V and J ends lost 0 bases and 4 bases, in that order; junction bases with no gene match: 13. The CDR3 sequence: CASSLAVRSTSGSSDTQYF. The CDR3 DNA reads as TGCGCCAGCAGCTTGGCCGTCAGGTCTACTAGCGGGAGTTCAGATACGCAGTATTTT.

This chain links TRBV7-4 with TRBJ1-4; D remains ambiguous. V was clipped by 1 base and J by 8 bases, with 8 bases between them. Germline V gene lookup returns CDR1 SGHVT and CDR2 SQSDAQ. The CDR3 has 13 amino acids. This CDR3 reads CASSLGAGEKLFF. CDR3 nucleotides: TGTGCCAGCAGCTTAGGGGCGGGGGAAAAACTGTTTTTT. The complete variable domain, with remaining parts taken from reference TRBV7-4 and TRBJ1-4, reads GAGVSQSPRYKVAKRGRDVALRCDSISGHVTLYWYRQTLGQGSEVLTYSQSDAQRDKSGRPSGRFSAERPERSVSTLKIQRTEQGDSAVYLCASSLGAGEKLFFGSGTQLSVL.

The chain couples TRBV11-2 to TRBJ2-2, with 7 bases aligning to TRBD2. The CDR3 extends over 15 amino acids. Losses at the gene ends were 5 bases for V and 7 bases for J; bases not matched to a gene: 10. CDR1 is SGHAT, CDR2 FQNNGV, per germline. The CDR3: CASSPRRGGDGELFF. In DNA form, the CDR3 reads TGTGCCAGCAGCCCTAGGCGGGGAGGGGACGGGGAGCTGTTTTTT.

The chain has TRBV25-1 and TRBJ2-1, with 7 bases fitting TRBD2. Germline CDR1 is MGHDK and CDR2 is SYGVNS. The CDR3 consists of 14 residues. With V trimmed by 5 bases and J by 4 bases, 5 bases remained unmatched. The CDR3 DNA follows: TGTGCCAGCAGTCCCGGGGAGGGGTACAATGAGCAGTTCTTC. Its protein is CASSPGEGYNEQFF.

The chain combines TRBV7-6 with TRBJ2-5, with D possibly TRBD1 on 6 matching bases. In germline, CDR1 is SGHVS, CDR2 FNYEAQ. Trimming shortened V by 4 bases and J by 5 bases, and 17 bases separated the two germline ends. CDR3 length: 15 amino acids. CDR3 in amino acids: CASSSRDNLWETQYF. In nucleotides, the CDR3 is TGTGCCAGCAGCTCCCGGGACAATCTGTGGGAGACCCAGTACTTC.

This clone was counted a few times. The gene calls are TRBV5-4 and TRBJ1-1; D unresolved. The CDR3 loop spans 13 amino acids. Germline-derived CDR1 and CDR2 are SGHNT and YYREEE (reference sequence). With 4 bases removed from V and 1 base from J, the gap between germline ends came to 8 bases. CDR3 sequence: CASSGRGNTEAFF. The CDR3 bases are TGTGCCAGCAGCGGACGGGGGAACACTGAAGCTTTCTTT.

The V gene is TRBV7-6, the J gene TRBJ2-3; TRBD2 matches at 9 bases. The CDR3 spans 16 residues. The ends lost 2 bases at V and 6 bases at J; junction bases unmatched: 9. The germline CDR1 and CDR2 sequences are SGHVS and FNYEAQ. DNA of the CDR3: TGTGCCAGCAGCTTACGGATAGCGGGAGTCGTGGATACGCAGTATTTT. Translation: CASSLRIAGVVDTQYF.